This entry lists 2 T cell receptor beta chains sequenced from one sample in a study of T cells in Graves' hyperthyroidism and ophthalmopathy. The TCR beta CDR3 regions underwent amplification using RNA transcripts as the source. The TCR CDR3 was amplified in a first-round RT-PCR using the HTBI primer set. TCRdb recomputed calls from the multiplex PCR reads with MiXCR, one row per CDR3 protein. This table has about 700,000 distinct CDR3 sequences, 14% appearing once. The source material was blood. The receptors shown here come from a woman aged 18-30 years with Graves' hyperthyroidism.

The rearrangement joins TRBV29-1 to TRBJ2-1; TRBD1 agrees at 7 bases. Germline V lookup: CDR1 SQVTM, CDR2 ANQGSEA. This CDR3 spans 13 amino acids. V shed 6 bases and J 6 bases; nucleotides not matched to a gene: 8. CDR3 coding DNA: TGCAGCGTCGATTTTTCAGGGGGCAATGAGCAGTTCTTC. Its translation is CSVDFSGGNEQFF.

This clonotype was detected many times. V gene TRBV7-3 combines with J gene TRBJ2-3, with D tentatively TRBD2 (6 bases). Trimming removed 5 bases from V and 4 bases from J, with 13 bases in between. This CDR3 is built from 14 residues. In germline, CDR1 is SGHTA, CDR2 FQGTGA. This chain's CDR3 is CASSGGLVSDTQYF. CDR3 bases: TGTGCCAGCAGCGGGGGGTTGGTTTCAGATACGCAGTATTTT.